One and the same sample provided the 9 T cell receptor beta chains below, sequenced in a study of post-analysis software for immune sequencing data. General study points: Elevated frequency relative to controls characterized a handful of TRBV segments in patients, TRBV5-6, TRBV5-1 and TRBV20-1 among them.

Unique molecular identifiers were carried by the TCR beta cDNA libraries. TCRdb passed the PCR reads through MiXCR, listing each CDR3 protein once. The sample lists approximately 400,000 distinct CDR3 sequences, around a third occurring once. Their antigens remain unidentified. Specimen: blood. The receptors derive from a girl aged 10-17 years with multiple sclerosis.

The V and J genes are TRBV7-9 and TRBJ2-1, with 7 bases that match TRBD1. The germline CDR1 and CDR2 sequences are SEHNR and FQNEAQ (reference sequence). CDR3 length equals 17 residues. J was trimmed by 3 bases and V by 4 bases; bases with no gene match: 12. DNA of the CDR3: TGTGCCAGCAGCTCACCCCGGGGACAGCTATACTACAATGAGCAGTTCTTC. This sequence encodes CASSSPRGQLYYNEQFF.

This clonotype has more than one count but fewer than ten. The chain uses TRBV20-1 and TRBJ2-1; 7 bases match TRBD1. Germline assignment: CDR1 DFQATT and CDR2 SNEGSKA (reference sequence). V was pared by 8 bases and J by 14 bases, with 12 bases of the junction left unmatched. CDR3 size: 11 residues. CDR3: CSTASGTVKFF. CDR3 nucleotides: TGCAGTACTGCCTCCGGGACAGTAAAGTTCTTC.

Notes on this clonotype: The junction departs from germline at one end; a sequencing error may be responsible. V gene TRBV29-1 combines with J gene TRBJ2-4; D may be TRBD1 or TRBD2 (5 bases each). From germline, CDR1 is SQVTM and CDR2 ANQGSEA. This CDR3 region has 15 residues. In nucleotides, the CDR3 is TGCGGCGTTGTCGGTGGGGGAAGTACCAAAAACATTCAGTACTTC. Encoded protein: CGVVGGGSTKNIQYF.

This clonotype has a handful of counts. The DNA of the CDR3 is TGTGCCAGCAGCTTACGGGTCAATCAGCCCCAGCATTTT. Translated: CASSLRVNQPQHF. The chain links TRBV7-9 to TRBJ1-5; no definite D call. The germline CDR1 and CDR2 sequences are SEHNR and FQNEAQ (reference sequence). With 2 bases removed from V and 3 bases from J, the gap between germline ends came to 5 bases. CDR3 length: 13 residues.

This clonotype has only a few counts. The V call is TRBV10-3, the J call TRBJ2-1; unclear D gene. The CDR3 sequence is 16 residues long. The V gene lost 3 bases and the J gene lost 2 bases, with 14 bases spanning the gap. The germline gives CDR1 ENHRY, CDR2 SYGVKD. CDR3 in DNA: TGTGCCATCAGTGACCCCGAGAGAGGTCCCTACAATGAGCAGTTCTTC. Translated: CAISDPERGPYNEQFF.

In nucleotides, the CDR3 is TGTGCCAGCAGTACGAGGACTAGCGGGGGGGGCACAGATACGCAGTATTTT. Translation gives CASSTRTSGGGTDTQYF. This chain uses TRBV6-1 with TRBJ2-3, with 15 positions matching TRBD2. V lost 5 bases, J lost 1 base, and 4 bases stayed unmatched. Germline CDR1 and CDR2: MNHNS and SASEGT. The CDR3 spans 17 residues.

This clonotype has only a few counts. The chain recombines TRBV7-9 with TRBJ2-7, with a tentative D call TRBD2 (6 bases). V gave up 1 base and J gave up 0 bases, with 10 bases separating them. The germline V gene has CDR1 SEHNR and CDR2 FQNEAQ (reference sequence). The CDR3 spans 15 residues. The CDR3 loop is CASSLGDLVSYEQYF. DNA for the CDR3: TGTGCCAGCAGCTTAGGGGACTTGGTCTCCTACGAGCAGTACTTC.

The V and J genes are TRBV12-5 and TRBJ1-1; D gene uncertain. In germline, CDR1 is LGHNT, CDR2 FRNRAP. CDR3 length: 13 residues. V was clipped by 4 bases and J by 6 bases, with 12 bases between them. The CDR3 DNA is TGTGCTAGTGGTTGGTCGGTATCCGCTGAAGCTTTCTTT. It translates to CASGWSVSAEAFF. Full variable domain (missing parts from reference TRBV12-5 and TRBJ1-1): DARVTQTPRHKVTEMGQEVTMRCQPILGHNTVFWYRQTMMQGLELLAYFRNRAPLDDSGMPKDRFSAEMPDATLATLKIQPSEPRDSAVYFCASGWSVSAEAFFGQGTRLTVV.

The V gene is TRBV5-1, the J gene TRBJ2-7; D gene uncertain. The CDR3 contains 15 residues. Trimming took 0 bases from V and 6 from J, leaving 16 bases between them. In germline, CDR1 is SGHRS, CDR2 YFSETQ. The CDR3 DNA sequence: TGCGCCAGCAGCTTGGGCCAGCCGAAGTCCGGCGAGCAGTACTTC. Amino acids: CASSLGQPKSGEQYF.